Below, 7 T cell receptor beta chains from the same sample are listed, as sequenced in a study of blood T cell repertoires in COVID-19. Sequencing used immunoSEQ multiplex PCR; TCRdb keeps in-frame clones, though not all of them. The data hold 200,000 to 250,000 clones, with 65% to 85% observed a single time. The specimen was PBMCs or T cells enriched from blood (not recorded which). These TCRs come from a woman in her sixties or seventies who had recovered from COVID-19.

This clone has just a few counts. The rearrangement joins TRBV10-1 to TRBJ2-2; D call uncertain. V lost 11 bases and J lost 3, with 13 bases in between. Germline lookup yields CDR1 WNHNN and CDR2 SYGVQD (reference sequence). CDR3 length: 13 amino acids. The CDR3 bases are TGCGCCTCCCGAGGAGAATACACCGGGGAGCTGTTTTTT. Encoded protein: CASRGEYTGELFF.

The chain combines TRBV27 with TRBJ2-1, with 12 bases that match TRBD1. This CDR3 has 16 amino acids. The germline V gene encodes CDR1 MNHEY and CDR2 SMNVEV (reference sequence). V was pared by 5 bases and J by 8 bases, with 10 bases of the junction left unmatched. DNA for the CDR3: TGTGCCAGCAGTGCATCCGGGACAGGGGGCTGGGATGAGCAGTTCTTC. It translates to CASSASGTGGWDEQFF.

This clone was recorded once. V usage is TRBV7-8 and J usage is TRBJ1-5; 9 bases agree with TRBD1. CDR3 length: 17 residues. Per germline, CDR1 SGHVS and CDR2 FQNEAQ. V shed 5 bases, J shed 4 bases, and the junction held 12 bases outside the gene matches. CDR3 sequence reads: CASSARQGGSPNQPQHF. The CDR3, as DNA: TGTGCCAGCAGCGCTAGACAGGGGGGTAGCCCTAATCAGCCCCAGCATTTT.

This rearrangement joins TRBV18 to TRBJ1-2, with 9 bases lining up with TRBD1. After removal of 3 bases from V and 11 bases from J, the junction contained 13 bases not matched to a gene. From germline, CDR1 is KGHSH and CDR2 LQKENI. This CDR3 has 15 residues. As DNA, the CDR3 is TGTGCCAGCTCACCGGGGGGCGGACAGGGGCCCGTGTACACCTTC. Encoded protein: CASSPGGGQGPVYTF.

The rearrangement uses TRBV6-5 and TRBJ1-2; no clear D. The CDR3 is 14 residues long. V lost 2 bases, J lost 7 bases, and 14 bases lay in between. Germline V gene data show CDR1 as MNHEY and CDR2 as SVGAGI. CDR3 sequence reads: CASSYGLSPGGYTF. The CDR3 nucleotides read TGTGCCAGCAGTTACGGTCTTTCCCCGGGTGGCTACACCTTC.

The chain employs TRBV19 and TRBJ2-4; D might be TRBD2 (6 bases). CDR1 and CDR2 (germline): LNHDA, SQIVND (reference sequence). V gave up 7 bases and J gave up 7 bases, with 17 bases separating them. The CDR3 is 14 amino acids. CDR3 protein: CASTPPGLKNIQYF. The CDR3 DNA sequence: TGTGCCAGTACCCCTCCGGGACTGAAGAACATTCAGTACTTC. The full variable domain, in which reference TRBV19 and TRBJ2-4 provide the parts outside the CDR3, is DGGITQSPKYLFRKEGQNVTLSCEQNLNHDAMYWYRQDPGQGLRLIYYSQIVNDFQKGDIAEGYSVSREKKESFPLTVTSAQKNPTAFYLCASTPPGLKNIQYFGAGTRLSVL.

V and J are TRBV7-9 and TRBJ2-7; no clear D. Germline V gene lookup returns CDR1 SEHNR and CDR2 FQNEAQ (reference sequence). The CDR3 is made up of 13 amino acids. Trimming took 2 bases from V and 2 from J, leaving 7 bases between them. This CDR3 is CASSLTTPYEQYF. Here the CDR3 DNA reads TGTGCCAGCAGCTTAACTACTCCCTACGAGCAGTACTTC.